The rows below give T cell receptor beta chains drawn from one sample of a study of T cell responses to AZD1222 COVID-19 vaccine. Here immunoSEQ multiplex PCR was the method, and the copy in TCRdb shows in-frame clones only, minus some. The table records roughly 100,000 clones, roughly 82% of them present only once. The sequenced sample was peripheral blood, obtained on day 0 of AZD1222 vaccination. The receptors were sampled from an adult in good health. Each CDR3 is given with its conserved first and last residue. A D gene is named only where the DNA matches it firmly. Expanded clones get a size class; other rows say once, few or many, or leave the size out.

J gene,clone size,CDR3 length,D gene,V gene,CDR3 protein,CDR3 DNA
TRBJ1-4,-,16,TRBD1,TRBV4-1,CASSQVAGGINEKLFF,TGCGCCAGCAGCCAAGTCGCAGGGGGCATTAATGAAAAACTGTTTTTT
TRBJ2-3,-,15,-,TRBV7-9,CASSLVGGSADTQYF,TGTGCCAGCAGCTTAGTCGGGGGCTCGGCAGATACGCAGTATTTT
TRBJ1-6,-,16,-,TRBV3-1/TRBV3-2,CASSQGAQGRNSPLHF,TGTGCCAGCAGCCAAGGAGCACAGGGAAGGAATTCACCCCTCCACTTT
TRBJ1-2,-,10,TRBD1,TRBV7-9,CAKDRAGYTF,TGTGCCAAAGACAGGGCTGGCTACACCTTC
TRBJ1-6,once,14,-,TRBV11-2,CASSFYQYNSPLHF,TGTGCCAGCAGCTTTTACCAGTATAATTCACCCCTCCACTTT
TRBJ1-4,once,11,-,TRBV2,CASGREQKLFF,TGTGCCTCCGGGCGCGAGCAGAAGCTGTTTTTT
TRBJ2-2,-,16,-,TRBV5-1,CASRRDGQINTGELFF,TGCGCCAGCAGGCGGGATGGCCAAATAAACACCGGGGAGCTGTTTTTT
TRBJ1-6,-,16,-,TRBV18,CASSATPPTAHSPLHF,TGTGCCAGCTCAGCCACCCCACCGACAGCTCATTCACCCCTCCACTTT
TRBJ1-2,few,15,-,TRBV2,CASRENREANYGYTF,TGTGCCAGCAGGGAGAACAGGGAAGCTAACTATGGCTACACCTTC
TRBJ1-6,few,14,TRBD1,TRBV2,CASSEGTGNSPLHF,TGTGCCAGCAGTGAGGGGACAGGGAATTCACCCCTCCACTTT
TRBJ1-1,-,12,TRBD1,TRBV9,CASSSYRGRSFF,TGTGCCAGCAGCTCCTACAGGGGGCGGTCTTTCTTT
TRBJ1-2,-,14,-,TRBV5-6,CASSPPYAREGYTF,TGTGCCAGCAGCCCCCCCTACGCCCGAGAGGGCTACACCTTC
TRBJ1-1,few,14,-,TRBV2,CASTDTAGNTEAFF,TGTGCCAGCACGGACACCGCAGGGAACACTGAAGCTTTCTTT
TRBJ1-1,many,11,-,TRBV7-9,CASSWGAEAFF,TGTGCCAGCAGCTGGGGGGCTGAAGCTTTCTTT
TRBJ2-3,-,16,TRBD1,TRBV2,CASSIRGRGSKDTQYF,TGTGCCAGCAGTATAAGGGGCAGGGGGTCTAAAGATACGCAGTATTTT
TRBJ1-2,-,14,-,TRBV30,CAWSWGQIWRGYTF,TGTGCCTGGAGTTGGGGGCAGATATGGAGAGGCTACACCTTC
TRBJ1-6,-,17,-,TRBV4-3,CASSQDGPPTLESPLHF,TGCGCCAGCAGCCAAGATGGTCCCCCAACTCTCGAGTCACCCCTCCACTTT
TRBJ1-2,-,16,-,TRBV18,CASSPQTRREEDGYTF,TGTGCCAGCTCACCCCAGACCCGGAGGGAGGAGGATGGCTACACCTTC
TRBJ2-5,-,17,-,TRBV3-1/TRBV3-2,CASSQRSWGAIQETQYF,TGTGCCAGCAGCCAACGGTCATGGGGGGCAATCCAAGAGACCCAGTACTTC
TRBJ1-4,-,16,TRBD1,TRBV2,CASRRTGVLREEKLFF,TGTGCCAGCCGGCGGACAGGGGTGCTTAGGGAAGAAAAACTGTTTTTT
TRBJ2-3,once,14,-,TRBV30,CAWSPGGRTDTQYF,TGTGCCTGGAGTCCCGGGGGGCGCACAGATACGCAGTATTTT
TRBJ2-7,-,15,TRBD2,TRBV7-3,CPSSHGGGPSYEQYF,TGTCCCAGCAGCCACGGGGGGGGACCCTCGTACGAGCAGTACTTC
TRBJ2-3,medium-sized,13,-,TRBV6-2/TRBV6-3,CASSYRDTDTQYF,TGTGCCAGCAGTTACAGGGACACAGATACGCAGTATTTT